These T cell receptor beta chains were read from a single sample in a study of T cell repertoires in cytomegalovirus infection. These receptors have no identified antigens. TCRdb called the reads again in MiXCR, with one record for every CDR3 protein. The sample lists roughly 120,000 distinct CDR3 sequences; over 30% were seen once. This specimen consisted of CD8+ T cells from cultured PBMCs, obtained from culture after CMV antigen stimulation. All receptors derive from a human donor in good health (CMV status not recorded). Some clones in this sample may be carry-over from other donors' samples. Each CDR3 is given with its conserved first and last residue. A D gene is named only where the DNA matches it firmly. Not all rows give a size; the values are once, few, many and, for expanded clones, a class.

DNA	CDR3	J	V	size	D
TGTGCCAGCAGTGAAGGGGACAGGGGGGAGCAGTACTTC	CASSEGDRGEQYF	TRBJ2-7	TRBV6-1	many	TRBD1
TGTGCCAGCAGCTTACACAGGGAATGGTCTGGCTACACCTTC	CASSLHREWSGYTF	TRBJ1-2	TRBV7-2	many	.
TGTGCCAGCAGACGACTAGCGGGGGATGAAAATGAGCAGTTCTTC	CASRRLAGDENEQFF	TRBJ2-1	TRBV7-2	many	TRBD2
TGTGCCAGCAGTCAGGGACTGATTTACGAGCAGTACTTC	CASSQGLIYEQYF	TRBJ2-7	TRBV12-3/TRBV12-4	.	.
TGTGCCAGCAGCTTAGGCCAGGGATTGTCCTGGTGGTCACCCCTCCACTTT	CASSLGQGLSWWSPLHF	TRBJ1-6	TRBV7-6	.	.
TGTGCCAGCAGCGCAGGACCGGGACTGAACACTGAAGCTTTCTTT	CASSAGPGLNTEAFF	TRBJ1-1	TRBV7-6	many	.
TGCAGTGCTTCCGGGACAGGGACCTACGAGCAGTACTTC	CSASGTGTYEQYF	TRBJ2-7	TRBV20-1	.	TRBD1
TGTGCCAGCAGCTTGTTCCCGCAGGGGAACAATGAGCAGTTCTTC	CASSLFPQGNNEQFF	TRBJ2-1	TRBV7-3	.	.
TGTGCCAGCAGTTATCACCCCACGTCGAGCTCCTACGAGCAGTACTTC	CASSYHPTSSSYEQYF	TRBJ2-7	TRBV6-2/TRBV6-3	many	.
TGTGCCAGCAGCTTACGTGGTCTGGGTGGTGAAAAACTGTTTTTT	CASSLRGLGGEKLFF	TRBJ1-4	TRBV7-9	.	.
TGTGCCAGCAGTTACTCGATTTACGGGACAGGGGGTGCGGATCAGCCCCAGCATTTT	CASSYSIYGTGGADQPQHF	TRBJ1-5	TRBV6-2/TRBV6-3	.	TRBD1
TGCAGTGCTAGAGATCTCCGTGCGGGGCTCTATGGCTACACCTTC	CSARDLRAGLYGYTF	TRBJ1-2	TRBV20-1	.	.
TGTGCCAGCAGTTCGTTGTCGGCTGATCAGCCCCAGCATTTT	CASSSLSADQPQHF	TRBJ1-5	TRBV27	few	.